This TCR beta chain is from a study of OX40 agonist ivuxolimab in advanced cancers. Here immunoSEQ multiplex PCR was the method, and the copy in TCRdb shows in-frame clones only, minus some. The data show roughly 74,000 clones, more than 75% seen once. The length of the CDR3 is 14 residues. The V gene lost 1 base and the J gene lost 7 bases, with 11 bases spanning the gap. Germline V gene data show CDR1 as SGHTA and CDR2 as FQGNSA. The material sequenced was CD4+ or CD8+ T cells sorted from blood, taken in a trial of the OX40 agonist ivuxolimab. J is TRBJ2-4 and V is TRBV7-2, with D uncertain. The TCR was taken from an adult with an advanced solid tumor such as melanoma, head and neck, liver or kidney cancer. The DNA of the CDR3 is TGTGCCAGCAGCTTAGACGGTGGTTCGAACATTCAGTACTTC. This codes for CASSLDGGSNIQYF. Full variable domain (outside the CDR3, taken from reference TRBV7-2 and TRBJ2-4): GAGVSQSPSNKVTEKGKDVELRCDPISGHTALYWYRQSLGQGLEFLIYFQGNSAPDKSGLPSDRFSAERTGGSVSTLTIQRTQQEDSAVYLCASSLDGGSNIQYFGAGTRLSVL.